Presented here are 17 T cell receptor beta chains from one specimen sequenced in a study of sequential checkpoint blockade in melanoma. The treatment is: randomized to nivolumab then ipilimumab (arm A) or the reverse (arm B). This table comes from immunoSEQ multiplex PCR, and its TCRdb copy is limited to in-frame clones, with some not included. The table lists around 30,000 clones, under 90% of them singletons, with 15% to 20% in the top ten. The sequencing here drew on CD8+ T cells sorted from blood (inferred from file names), taken from a patient given nivolumab and ipilimumab in sequence. Receptors were obtained from a human donor with melanoma.

This clone appeared once. J is TRBJ2-7 and V is TRBV6-5, with 8 bases fitting TRBD2. Unmatched junction bases numbered 1, after V lost 0 bases and J lost 0 bases. Germline CDR1 reads MNHEY; CDR2 reads SVGAGI. The CDR3 covers 15 residues. CDR3 nucleotides: TGTGCCAGCAGTTACTCAGCGGGGGACTCCTACGAGCAGTACTTC. This codes for CASSYSAGDSYEQYF.

The CDR3 spells CASSLSPISAGVYAETQYF. CDR3 bases: TGTGCCAGCAGTTTAAGCCCAATCAGCGCAGGGGTTTATGCGGAGACCCAGTACTTC. The chain uses TRBV27 and TRBJ2-5; possibly TRBD1 for D (6 bases). The CDR3 loop spans 19 amino acids. Trimming cost V 2 bases and J 5 bases, with 27 bases left between them. Germline CDR1 is MNHEY and CDR2 is SMNVEV (reference sequence).

This sequence joins TRBV5-4 and TRBJ1-2; possibly TRBD1 for D (6 bases). CDR3 length: 16 residues. V was clipped by 3 bases and J by 4 bases, with 19 bases between them. Germline CDR1 and CDR2: SGHNT and YYREEE (reference sequence). CDR3 sequence reads: CASSSPDDRSLYGYTF. The CDR3 region has the DNA TGTGCCAGCAGCTCCCCCGACGACAGGAGCCTCTATGGCTACACCTTC.

The J gene is TRBJ2-7, the V gene TRBV28; 8 bases are a match to TRBD1. The CDR3 extends over 14 amino acids. Germline loops: CDR1 MDHEN, CDR2 SYDVKM. The V segment lost 3 bases and the J segment 2 bases; nucleotides outside the gene matches: 3. Here the CDR3 reads CASSFGTGAYEQYF. The CDR3 coding sequence is TGTGCCAGCAGTTTCGGGACAGGAGCCTACGAGCAGTACTTC.

The J gene is TRBJ2-2, the V gene TRBV4-1; possibly TRBD2 for D (5 bases). CDR1 MGHRA and CDR2 YSYEKL come from the germline V gene. Between the trimmed V and J ends, which lost 5 bases and 5 bases, there was a span of 12 bases. This CDR3 spans 14 amino acids. DNA of the CDR3: TGCGCCAGCAGCAATGTACCGGGGACCGGGGAGCTGTTTTTT. Translation gives CASSNVPGTGELFF.

This chain's CDR3 is CASSQEETVPYEQYF. CDR3 nucleotides: TGCGCCAGCAGCCAAGAAGAGACAGTACCCTACGAGCAGTACTTC. This chain joins TRBV4-1 and TRBJ2-7; a possible D gene is TRBD1 (5 bases). Germline values: CDR1 MGHRA, CDR2 YSYEKL. This CDR3 is 15 amino acids long. Deletions cut 0 bases from V and 2 bases from J, with 11 bases between.

This chain uses TRBV6-4 with TRBJ2-2, with no clear D. Per the germline V gene, CDR1 is MRHNA and CDR2 is SNTAGT. The CDR3 has 15 residues. The germline V and J ends were trimmed by 5 bases and 0 bases, with 10 bases remaining between them. The CDR3 bases are TGTGCCAGCAGTCCCTCTCAGGCGAACACCGGGGAGCTGTTTTTT. Residues: CASSPSQANTGELFF.

The V and J genes are TRBV27 and TRBJ2-7, with 7 bases identical to TRBD2. Losses at the gene ends were 3 bases for V and 4 bases for J; bases not matched to a gene: 6. CDR1 MNHEY and CDR2 SMNVEV come from the germline V gene (reference sequence). This CDR3 spans 14 amino acids. This CDR3 reads CASSFRGTNYEQYF. DNA of the CDR3: TGTGCCAGCAGTTTTCGGGGGACTAATTACGAGCAGTACTTC.

This chain uses TRBV28 with TRBJ1-1; perhaps TRBD1 as D (6 bases). The CDR3 has 14 amino acids. V was pared by 2 bases and J by 2 bases, with 9 bases between. The germline gives CDR1 MDHEN, CDR2 SYDVKM. Here the CDR3 DNA reads TGTGCCAGCAGTTTAACCAGGGGAAACACTGAAGCTTTCTTT. Residues: CASSLTRGNTEAFF.

The chain joins TRBV10-2 to TRBJ1-1, with 12 bases that match TRBD1. CDR3 length: 18 residues. J was trimmed by 4 bases and V by 3 bases; bases with no gene match: 12. CDR1 is WSHSY, CDR2 SAAADI, per germline. The CDR3 DNA reads TGCGCCAGCAGTGACCCCACCGGGACAGGGGGCGCGGGCACTGAAGCTTTCTTT. Amino acid sequence: CASSDPTGTGGAGTEAFF.

The chain has TRBV27 and TRBJ2-1; TRBD2 is a possible D gene (5 bases). The germline V gene has CDR1 MNHEY and CDR2 SMNVEV (reference sequence). Trimming took off 3 bases at V and 8 bases at J, with 14 bases between the two ends. The CDR3 loop spans 14 amino acids. CDR3: CASSFSRLRYEQFF. The CDR3 coding sequence is TGTGCCAGCAGTTTTTCAAGACTACGGTATGAGCAGTTCTTC.

This clone has just a few counts. The CDR3 is CASSWGPGTGKYGYTF. The DNA of the CDR3 is TGTGCCAGCAGCTGGGGTCCCGGGACAGGGAAGTATGGCTACACCTTC. V is TRBV5-4 and J is TRBJ1-2; 9 bases agree with TRBD1. V gave up 3 bases and J gave up 5 bases; unmatched junction bases: 11. From germline, CDR1 is SGHNT and CDR2 YYREEE (reference sequence). This CDR3 region has 16 residues. Variable domain in full (rest from reference TRBV5-4 and TRBJ1-2): ETGVTQSPTHLIKTRGQQVTLRCSSQSGHNTVSWYQQALGQGPQFIFQYYREEENGRGNFPPRFSGLQFPNYSSELNVNALELDDSALYLCASSWGPGTGKYGYTFGSGTRLTVV.

This sequence joins TRBV4-1 and TRBJ2-1; TRBD1 matches at 8 bases. CDR3 length: 16 residues. V shed 6 bases, J shed 8 bases, and the junction held 15 bases outside the gene matches. Germline assignment: CDR1 MGHRA and CDR2 YSYEKL. Here the CDR3 DNA reads TGCGCCAGCAGATACACCGGGCGGACAGGGCCGGATGAGCAGTTCTTC. Amino acid sequence: CASRYTGRTGPDEQFF.

The gene calls are TRBV5-1 and TRBJ2-3; D remains unclear. The germline V gene has CDR1 SGHRS and CDR2 YFSETQ. This CDR3 has 15 amino acids. V was pared by 1 base and J by 6 bases, with 15 bases between. Here the CDR3 DNA reads TGCGCCAGCAGCTTGATCTCCAGGCCTGTTGATACGCAGTATTTT. Protein: CASSLISRPVDTQYF.

The rearrangement links TRBV19 to TRBJ2-6; 8 bases line up with TRBD1. With V trimmed by 2 bases and J by 0 bases, 6 bases remained unmatched. The V gene's germline CDR1 is LNHDA and CDR2 SQIVND (reference sequence). This CDR3 is 18 amino acids long. The CDR3: CASSISGGPLSGANVLTF. The CDR3 bases are TGTGCCAGTAGTATATCAGGGGGCCCCCTCTCTGGGGCCAACGTCCTGACTTTC.

CDR3 in DNA: TGTGCCAGCAGCGACCAGGGGACAGCGGGGGATCCCTACAATGAGCAGTTCTTC. Its protein product is CASSDQGTAGDPYNEQFF. The chain combines TRBV13 with TRBJ2-1, with a tentative D call TRBD2 (8 bases). Trimming cost V 5 bases and J 2 bases, with 22 bases left between them. CDR1 is PRHDT and CDR2 is FYEKMQ in the germline V gene (reference sequence). The CDR3 is 18 residues long.

The chain combines TRBV5-6 with TRBJ1-4; a possible D gene is TRBD1 (5 bases). V lost 0 bases, J lost 4 bases, and 13 bases lay in between. CDR1 is SGHDT, CDR2 YYEEEE, per germline. The CDR3 is 16 amino acids. CDR3 DNA sequence: TGTGCCAGCAGCTTGGGACCAACCGGGGGTAATGAAAAACTGTTTTTT. Translation gives CASSLGPTGGNEKLFF.